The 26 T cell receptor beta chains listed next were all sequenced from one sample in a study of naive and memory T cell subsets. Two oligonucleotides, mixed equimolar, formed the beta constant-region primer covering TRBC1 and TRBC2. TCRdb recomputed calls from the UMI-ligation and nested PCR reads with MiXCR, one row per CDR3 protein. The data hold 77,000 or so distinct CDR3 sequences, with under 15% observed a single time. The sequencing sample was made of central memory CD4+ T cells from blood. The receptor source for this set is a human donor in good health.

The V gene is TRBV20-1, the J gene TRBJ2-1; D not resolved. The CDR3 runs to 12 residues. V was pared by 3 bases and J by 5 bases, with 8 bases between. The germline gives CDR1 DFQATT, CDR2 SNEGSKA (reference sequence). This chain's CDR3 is CSASRSNNEQFF. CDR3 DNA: TGCAGTGCTAGTAGATCCAACAATGAGCAGTTCTTC.

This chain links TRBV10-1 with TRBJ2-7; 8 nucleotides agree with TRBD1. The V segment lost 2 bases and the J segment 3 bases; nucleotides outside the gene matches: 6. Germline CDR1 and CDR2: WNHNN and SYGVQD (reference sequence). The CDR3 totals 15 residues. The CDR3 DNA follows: TGCGCCAGCAGTGAGAATACAGGGGGAGTCTACGAGCAGTACTTC. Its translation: CASSENTGGVYEQYF.

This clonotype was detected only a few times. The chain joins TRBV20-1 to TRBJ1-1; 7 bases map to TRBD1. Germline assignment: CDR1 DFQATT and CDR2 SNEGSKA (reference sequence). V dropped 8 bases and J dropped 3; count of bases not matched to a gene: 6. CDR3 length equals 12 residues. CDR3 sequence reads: CSSPGTDTEAFF. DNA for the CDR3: TGCAGTTCTCCCGGGACAGACACTGAAGCTTTCTTT.

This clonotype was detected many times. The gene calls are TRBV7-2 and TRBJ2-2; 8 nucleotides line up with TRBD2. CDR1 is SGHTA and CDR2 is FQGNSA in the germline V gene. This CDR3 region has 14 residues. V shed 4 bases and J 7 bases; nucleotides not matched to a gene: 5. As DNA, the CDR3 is TGTGCCAGCAGCTCGGGACTAGGCGGCGGGGAGCTGTTTTTT. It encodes CASSSGLGGGELFF.

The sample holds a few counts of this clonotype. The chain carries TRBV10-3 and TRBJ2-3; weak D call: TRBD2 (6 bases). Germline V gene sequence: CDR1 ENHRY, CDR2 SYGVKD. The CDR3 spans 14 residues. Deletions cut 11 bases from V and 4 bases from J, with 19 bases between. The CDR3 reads CAVQPGLTADTQYF. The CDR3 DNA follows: TGTGCCGTCCAACCGGGACTGACCGCAGATACGCAGTATTTT.

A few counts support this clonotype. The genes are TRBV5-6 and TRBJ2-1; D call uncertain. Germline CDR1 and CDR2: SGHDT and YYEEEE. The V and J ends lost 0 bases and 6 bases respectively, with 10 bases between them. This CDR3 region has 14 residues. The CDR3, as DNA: TGTGCCAGCAGCTTGGATAGGACCCCCAATGAGCAGTTCTTC. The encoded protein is CASSLDRTPNEQFF.

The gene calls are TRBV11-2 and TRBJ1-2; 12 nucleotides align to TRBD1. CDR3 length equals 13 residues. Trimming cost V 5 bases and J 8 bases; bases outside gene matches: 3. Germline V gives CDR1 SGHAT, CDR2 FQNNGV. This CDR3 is CASSRDRGRGYTF. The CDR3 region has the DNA TGTGCCAGCAGCCGGGACAGGGGGCGAGGCTACACCTTC.

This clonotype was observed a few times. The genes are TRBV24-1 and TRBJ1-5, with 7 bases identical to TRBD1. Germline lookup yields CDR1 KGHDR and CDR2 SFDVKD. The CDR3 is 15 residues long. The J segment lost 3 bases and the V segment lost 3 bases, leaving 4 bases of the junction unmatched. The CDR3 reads CATSDGTVNNQPQHF. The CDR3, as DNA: TGTGCCACCAGTGATGGGACAGTCAACAATCAGCCCCAGCATTTT.

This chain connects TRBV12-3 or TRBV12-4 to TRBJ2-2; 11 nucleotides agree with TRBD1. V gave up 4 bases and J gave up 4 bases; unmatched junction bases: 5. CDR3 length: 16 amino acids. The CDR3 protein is CASSSTGTGGTGELFF. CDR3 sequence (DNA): TGTGCCAGCAGTTCAACCGGGACAGGGGGCACCGGGGAGCTGTTTTTT.

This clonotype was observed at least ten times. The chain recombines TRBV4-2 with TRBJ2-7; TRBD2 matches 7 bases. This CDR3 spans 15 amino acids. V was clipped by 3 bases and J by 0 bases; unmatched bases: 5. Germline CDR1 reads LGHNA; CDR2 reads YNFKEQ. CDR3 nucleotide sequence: TGTGCCAGCAGCCAGGCTAGCGGCCCCTCCTACGAGCAGTACTTC. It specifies CASSQASGPSYEQYF.

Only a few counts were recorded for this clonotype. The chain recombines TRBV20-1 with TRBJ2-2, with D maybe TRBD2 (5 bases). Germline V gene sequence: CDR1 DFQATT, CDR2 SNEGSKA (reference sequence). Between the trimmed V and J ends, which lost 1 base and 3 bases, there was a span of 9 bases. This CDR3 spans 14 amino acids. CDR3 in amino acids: CSARVSAHTGELFF. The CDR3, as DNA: TGCAGTGCTAGAGTTAGCGCCCACACCGGGGAGCTGTTTTTT.

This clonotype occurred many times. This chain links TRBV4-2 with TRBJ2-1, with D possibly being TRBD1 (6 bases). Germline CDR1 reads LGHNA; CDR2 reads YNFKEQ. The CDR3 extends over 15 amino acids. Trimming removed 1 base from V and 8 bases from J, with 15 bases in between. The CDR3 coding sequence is TGTGCCAGCAGCCAAGTGGGGGCTAGCTCGGATGAGCAGTTCTTC. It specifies CASSQVGASSDEQFF.

The CDR3 spells CSAPTLEGQGTDTQYF. The CDR3 DNA reads as TGCAGTGCTCCCACTCTTGAGGGACAGGGCACAGATACGCAGTATTTT. The chain joins TRBV20-1 to TRBJ2-3, with TRBD1 matching over 8 bases. The CDR3 spans 16 residues. The V gene end was trimmed by 5 bases and the J gene end by 1 base; junction bases not matched to a gene: 11. Per germline, CDR1 DFQATT and CDR2 SNEGSKA (reference sequence).

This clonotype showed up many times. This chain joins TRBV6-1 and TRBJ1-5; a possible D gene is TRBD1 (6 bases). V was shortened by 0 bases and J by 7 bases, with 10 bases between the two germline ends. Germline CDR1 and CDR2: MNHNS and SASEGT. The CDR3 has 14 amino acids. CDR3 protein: CASSEAQGNQPQHF. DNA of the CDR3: TGTGCCAGCAGTGAAGCACAGGGAAACCAGCCCCAGCATTTT.

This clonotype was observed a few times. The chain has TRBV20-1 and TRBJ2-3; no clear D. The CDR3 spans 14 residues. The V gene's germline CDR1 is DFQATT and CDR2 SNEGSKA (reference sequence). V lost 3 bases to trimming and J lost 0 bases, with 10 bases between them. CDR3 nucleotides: TGCAGTGCTAGGAGAAGAGCTAGCACAGATACGCAGTATTTT. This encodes CSARRRASTDTQYF.

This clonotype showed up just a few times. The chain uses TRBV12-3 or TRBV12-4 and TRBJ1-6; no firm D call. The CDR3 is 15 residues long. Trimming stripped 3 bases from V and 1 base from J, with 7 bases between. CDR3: CASSFETSYNSPLHF. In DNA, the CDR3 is TGTGCCAGCAGTTTCGAGACATCCTATAATTCACCCCTCCACTTT.

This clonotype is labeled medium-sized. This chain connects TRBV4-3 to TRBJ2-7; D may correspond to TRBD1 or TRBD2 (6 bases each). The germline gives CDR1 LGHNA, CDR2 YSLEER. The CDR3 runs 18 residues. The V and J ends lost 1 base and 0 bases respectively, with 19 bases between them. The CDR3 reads CASSQVRGGGTFSYEQYF. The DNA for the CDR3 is TGCGCCAGCAGCCAAGTCAGGGGCGGCGGGACCTTCTCCTACGAGCAGTACTTC.

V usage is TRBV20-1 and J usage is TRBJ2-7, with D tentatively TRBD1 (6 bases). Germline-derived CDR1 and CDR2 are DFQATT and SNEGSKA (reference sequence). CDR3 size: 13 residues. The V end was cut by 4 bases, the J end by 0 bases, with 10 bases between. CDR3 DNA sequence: TGCAGTGCTAACCGGGACAACTCCTACGAGCAGTACTTC. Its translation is CSANRDNSYEQYF.

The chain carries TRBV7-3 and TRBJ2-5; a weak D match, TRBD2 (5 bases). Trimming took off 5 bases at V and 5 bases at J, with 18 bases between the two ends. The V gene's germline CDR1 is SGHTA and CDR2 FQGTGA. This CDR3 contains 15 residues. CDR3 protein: CASSLPELGEETQYF. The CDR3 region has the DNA TGTGCCAGCAGCCTACCCGAGCTCGGGGAGGAGACCCAGTACTTC.

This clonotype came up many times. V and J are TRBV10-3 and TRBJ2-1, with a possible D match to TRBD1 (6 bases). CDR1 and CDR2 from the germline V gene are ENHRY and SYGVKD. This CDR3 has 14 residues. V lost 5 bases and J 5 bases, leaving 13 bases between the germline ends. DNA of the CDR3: TGTGCCATCAGTCCCGTCCAGGGGAACAATGAGCAGTTCTTC. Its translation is CAISPVQGNNEQFF.

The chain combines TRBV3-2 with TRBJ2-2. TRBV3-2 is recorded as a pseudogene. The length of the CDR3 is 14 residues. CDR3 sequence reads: CASSQDWFTGELFF. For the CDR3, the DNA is TGTGCCAGCAGCCAAGATTGGTTCACCGGGGAGCTGTTTTTT.

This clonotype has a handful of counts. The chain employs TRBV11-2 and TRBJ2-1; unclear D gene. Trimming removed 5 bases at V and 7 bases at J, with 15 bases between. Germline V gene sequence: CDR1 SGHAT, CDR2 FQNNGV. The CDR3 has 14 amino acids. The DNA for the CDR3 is TGTGCCAGCAGCAAAGAGGTACTGTGGAATGAGCAGTTCTTC. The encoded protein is CASSKEVLWNEQFF. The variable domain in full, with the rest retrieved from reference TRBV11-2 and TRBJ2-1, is EAGVAQSPRYKIIEKRQSVAFWCNPISGHATLYWYQQILGQGPKLLIQFQNNGVVDDSQLPKDRFSAERLKGVDSTLKIQPAKLEDSAVYLCASSKEVLWNEQFFGPGTRLTVL.

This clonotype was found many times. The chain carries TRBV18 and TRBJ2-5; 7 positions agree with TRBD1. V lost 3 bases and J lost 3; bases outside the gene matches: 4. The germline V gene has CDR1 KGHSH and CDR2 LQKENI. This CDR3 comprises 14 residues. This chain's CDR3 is CASSPDRVEETQYF. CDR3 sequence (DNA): TGTGCCAGCTCACCCGACAGGGTCGAAGAGACCCAGTACTTC.

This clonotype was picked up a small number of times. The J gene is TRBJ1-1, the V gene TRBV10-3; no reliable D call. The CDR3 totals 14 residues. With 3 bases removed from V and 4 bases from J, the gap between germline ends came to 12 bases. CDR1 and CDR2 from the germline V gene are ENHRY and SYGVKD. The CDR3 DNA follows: TGTGCCATCAGTGACCTGGGTGGAGGCACTGAAGCTTTCTTT. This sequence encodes CAISDLGGGTEAFF.

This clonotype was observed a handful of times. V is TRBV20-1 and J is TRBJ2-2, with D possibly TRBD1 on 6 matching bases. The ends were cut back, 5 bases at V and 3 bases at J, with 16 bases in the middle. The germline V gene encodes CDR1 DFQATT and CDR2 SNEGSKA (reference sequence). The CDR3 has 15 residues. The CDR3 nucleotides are TGCAGTGCTGGCTTGGCGACAGGCTACACCGGGGAGCTGTTTTTT. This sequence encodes CSAGLATGYTGELFF.

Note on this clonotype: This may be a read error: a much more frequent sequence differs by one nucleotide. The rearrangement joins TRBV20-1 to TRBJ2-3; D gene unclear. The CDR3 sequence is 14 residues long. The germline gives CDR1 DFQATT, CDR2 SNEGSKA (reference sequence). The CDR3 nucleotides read TGCGGTGCTAGAGATGCCAGGCGCACAGATACGCAGTATTTT. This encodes CGARDARRTDTQYF.